This T cell receptor beta chain was profiled in a study of shared clonotypes between healthy human individuals. The study, taken as a whole, reports: Genetic and exposure-history diversity was limited by the small donor number.

CDR3 length equals 16 residues. Trimming at V came to 3 bases and at J to 4 bases, leaving 11 bases not matched to a gene. Germline CDR1 is MNHEY and CDR2 is SMNVEV (reference sequence). Profiled with immunoSEQ multiplex PCR; TCRdb holds only in-frame clones, not every one. In the table there are around 1.6 million clones, 95% to 99% of which are singletons. Concerning this clone: The target antigen is unknown.

This chain connects TRBV27 to TRBJ2-7; TRBD2 agrees at 8 bases. Material for sequencing was naive CD4+ T cells sorted from blood. Specified subset: CD45RA+ positively selected. This TCR derives from a man aged 30 to 39 in good health. Written as DNA, the CDR3 is TGTGCCAGCAGTTTCTTGGGGTTAGCGGGAAAGTACGAGCAGTACTTC. Translated: CASSFLGLAGKYEQYF.